This TCR beta chain emerged from a study of blood T cell repertoires in COVID-19. At the level of the study: Italy, Spain and the United States were the sources of the convalescent and acute COVID-19 samples. Sources were T cells, B-cell-depleted T cells, or PBMCs; the material itself was cDNA or gDNA.

All enrollees were about 18 to 89 years old and from fewer than 30 US areas. Among Cohort 3 donors, those recovered had two negative PCRs, clearance, or symptom resolution. This CDR3 has 12 residues. The V and J ends lost 3 bases and 8 bases respectively, with 7 bases between them. The repertoire was sequenced with immunoSEQ multiplex PCR; TCRdb's copy has only in-frame clones and lacks some. The sample gives nearly 350,000 clones, roughly 87% of which show up once; more than 0.9% is in the top ten. This clone was recorded once. The sequence came from a woman in her thirties who had recovered from COVID-19. Sequenced: PBMCs or T cells enriched from blood (not recorded which). This chain uses TRBV12-3 or TRBV12-4 with TRBJ1-4; D is perhaps TRBD1 (5 bases). As DNA, the CDR3 is TGTGCCAGCAGTTTCTGGACAGAAAAACTGTTTTTT. This codes for CASSFWTEKLFF.